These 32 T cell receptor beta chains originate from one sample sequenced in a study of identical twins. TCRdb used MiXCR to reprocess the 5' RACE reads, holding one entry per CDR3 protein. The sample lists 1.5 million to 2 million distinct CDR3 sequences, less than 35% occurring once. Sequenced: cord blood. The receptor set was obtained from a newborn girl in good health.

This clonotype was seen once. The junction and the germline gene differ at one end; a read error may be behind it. The CDR3 is CANSPKGLNWGNTEAFF. The CDR3 region has the DNA TGTGCCAACAGCCCCAAAGGCCTCAATTGGGGAAACACTGAAGCTTTCTTT. The rearrangement links TRBV3-1 to TRBJ1-1; D is uncertain. The CDR3 has 17 residues. CDR1 is LGHDT, CDR2 YNNKEL, per germline (reference sequence).

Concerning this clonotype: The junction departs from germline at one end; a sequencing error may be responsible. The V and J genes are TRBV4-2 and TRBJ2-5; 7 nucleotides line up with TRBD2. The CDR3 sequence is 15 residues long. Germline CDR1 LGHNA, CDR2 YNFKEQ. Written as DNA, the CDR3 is TGTGCCAGCAGCCAAGGGCGCCTAGCGGAAGAGACCAAGTACTTC. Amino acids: CASSQGRLAEETKYF.

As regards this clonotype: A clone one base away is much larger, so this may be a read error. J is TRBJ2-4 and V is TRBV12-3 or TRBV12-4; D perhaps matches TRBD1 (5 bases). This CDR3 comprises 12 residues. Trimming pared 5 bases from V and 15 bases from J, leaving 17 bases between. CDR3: CASSRTFETLYF. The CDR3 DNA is TGTGCCAGCAGTAGGACATTTGAGACCCTGTACTTC.

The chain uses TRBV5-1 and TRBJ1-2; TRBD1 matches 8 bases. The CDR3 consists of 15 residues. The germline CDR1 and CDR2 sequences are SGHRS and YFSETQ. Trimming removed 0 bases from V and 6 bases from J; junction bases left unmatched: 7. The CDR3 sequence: CASSLEITGGDGYTF. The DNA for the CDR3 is TGCGCCAGCAGCTTGGAAATCACAGGGGGAGATGGCTACACCTTC.

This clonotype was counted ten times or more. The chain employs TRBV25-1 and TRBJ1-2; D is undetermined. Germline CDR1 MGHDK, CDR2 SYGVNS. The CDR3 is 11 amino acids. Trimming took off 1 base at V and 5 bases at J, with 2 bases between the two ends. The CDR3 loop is CASSEFYGYTF. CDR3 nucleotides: TGTGCCAGCAGTGAATTTTATGGCTACACCTTC.

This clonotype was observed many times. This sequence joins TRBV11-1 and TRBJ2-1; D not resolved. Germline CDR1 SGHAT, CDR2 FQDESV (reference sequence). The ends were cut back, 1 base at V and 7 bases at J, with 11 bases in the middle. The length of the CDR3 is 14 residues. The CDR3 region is CASSLVWSANEQFF. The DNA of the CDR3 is TGTGCCAGCAGCTTAGTGTGGTCCGCAAATGAGCAGTTCTTC.

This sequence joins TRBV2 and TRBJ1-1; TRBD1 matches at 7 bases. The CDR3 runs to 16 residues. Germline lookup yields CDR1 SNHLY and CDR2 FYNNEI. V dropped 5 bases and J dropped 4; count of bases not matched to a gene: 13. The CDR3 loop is CASSPPWTGWGTEAFF. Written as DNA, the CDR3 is TGTGCCAGCAGTCCTCCGTGGACAGGTTGGGGCACTGAAGCTTTCTTT.

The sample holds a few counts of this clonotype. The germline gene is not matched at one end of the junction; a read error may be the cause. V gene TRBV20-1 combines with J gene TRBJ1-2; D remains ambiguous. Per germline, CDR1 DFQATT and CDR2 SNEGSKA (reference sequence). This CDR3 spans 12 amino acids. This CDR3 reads CSASWEAYDYTF. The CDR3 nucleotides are TGCAGTGCTAGCTGGGAGGCCTATGACTACACCTTC.

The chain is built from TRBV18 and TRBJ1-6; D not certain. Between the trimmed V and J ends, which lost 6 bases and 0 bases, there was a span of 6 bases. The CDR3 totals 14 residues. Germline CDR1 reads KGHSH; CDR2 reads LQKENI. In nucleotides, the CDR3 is TGTGCCAGCTCGCGACTCTCCTATAATTCACCCCTCCACTTT. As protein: CASSRLSYNSPLHF.

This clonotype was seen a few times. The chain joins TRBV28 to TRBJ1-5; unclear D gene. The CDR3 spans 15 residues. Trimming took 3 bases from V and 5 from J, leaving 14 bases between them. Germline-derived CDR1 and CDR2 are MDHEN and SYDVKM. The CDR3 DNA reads TGTGCCAGCAGTTTTGGGAGGGTGAGGGATCAGCCCCAGCATTTT. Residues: CASSFGRVRDQPQHF.

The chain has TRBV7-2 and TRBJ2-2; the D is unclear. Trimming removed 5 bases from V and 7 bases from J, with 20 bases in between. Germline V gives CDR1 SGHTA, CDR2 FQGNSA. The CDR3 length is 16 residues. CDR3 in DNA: TGTGCCAGCAGCCAGGATGGCGAGGAGAGGAGCGGGGAGCTGTTTTTT. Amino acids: CASSQDGEERSGELFF.

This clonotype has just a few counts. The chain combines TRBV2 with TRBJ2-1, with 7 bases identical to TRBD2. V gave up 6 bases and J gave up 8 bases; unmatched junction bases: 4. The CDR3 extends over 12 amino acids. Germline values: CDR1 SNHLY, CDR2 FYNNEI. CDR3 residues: CASSGGWDEQFF. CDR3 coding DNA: TGTGCCAGCAGCGGGGGGTGGGATGAGCAGTTCTTC.

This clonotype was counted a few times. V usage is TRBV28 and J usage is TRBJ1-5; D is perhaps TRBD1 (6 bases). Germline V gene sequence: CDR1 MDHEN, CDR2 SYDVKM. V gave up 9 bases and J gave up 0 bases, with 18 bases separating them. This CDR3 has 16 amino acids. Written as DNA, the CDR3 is TGTGCCAGTTTCCCTGACAGGCTTTATAGCAATCAGCCCCAGCATTTT. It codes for CASFPDRLYSNQPQHF. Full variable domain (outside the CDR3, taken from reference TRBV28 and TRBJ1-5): DVKVTQSSRYLVKRTGEKVFLECVQDMDHENMFWYRQDPGLGLRLIYFSYDVKMKEKGDIPEGYSVSREKKERFSLILESASTNQTSMYLCASFPDRLYSNQPQHFGDGTRLSIL.

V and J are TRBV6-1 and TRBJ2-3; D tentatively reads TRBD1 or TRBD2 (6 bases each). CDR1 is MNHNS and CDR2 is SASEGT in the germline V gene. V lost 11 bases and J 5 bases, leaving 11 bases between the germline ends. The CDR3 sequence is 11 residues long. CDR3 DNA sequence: TGTGCCTCGGGGGCCGGAGATACGCAGTATTTT. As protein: CASGAGDTQYF.

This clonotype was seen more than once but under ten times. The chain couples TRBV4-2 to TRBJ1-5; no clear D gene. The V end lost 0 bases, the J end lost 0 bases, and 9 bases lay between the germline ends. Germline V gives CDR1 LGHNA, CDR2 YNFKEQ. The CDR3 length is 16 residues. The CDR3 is CASSQDGWISNQPQHF. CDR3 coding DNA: TGTGCCAGCAGCCAAGATGGATGGATTAGCAATCAGCCCCAGCATTTT.

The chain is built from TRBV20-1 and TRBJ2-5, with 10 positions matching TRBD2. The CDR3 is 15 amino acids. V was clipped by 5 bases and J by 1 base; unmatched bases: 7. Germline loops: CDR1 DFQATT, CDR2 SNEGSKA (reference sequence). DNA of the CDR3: TGCAGTGCTCGGGATAGCGGGGGGCCCCAAGAGACCCAGTACTTC. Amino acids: CSARDSGGPQETQYF.

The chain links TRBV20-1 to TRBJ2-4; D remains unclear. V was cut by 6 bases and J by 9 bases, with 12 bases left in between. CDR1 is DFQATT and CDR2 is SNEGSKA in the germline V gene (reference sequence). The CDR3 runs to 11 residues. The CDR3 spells CSAAAATIQYF. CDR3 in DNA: TGCAGTGCCGCCGCAGCCACCATTCAGTACTTC.

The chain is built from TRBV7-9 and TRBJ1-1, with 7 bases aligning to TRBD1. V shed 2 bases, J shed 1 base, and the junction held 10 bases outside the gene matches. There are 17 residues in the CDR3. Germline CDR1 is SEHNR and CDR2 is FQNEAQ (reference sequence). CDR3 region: CASSLPSGGQKNTEAFF. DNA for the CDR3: TGTGCCAGCAGCTTACCCTCCGGGGGACAGAAGAACACTGAAGCTTTCTTT.

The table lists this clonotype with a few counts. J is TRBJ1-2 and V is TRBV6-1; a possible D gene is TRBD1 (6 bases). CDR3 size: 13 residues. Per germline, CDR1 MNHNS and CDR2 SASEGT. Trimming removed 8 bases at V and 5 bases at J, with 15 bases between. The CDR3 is CASQPTGQYGYTF. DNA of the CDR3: TGTGCCAGCCAACCAACAGGGCAATATGGCTACACCTTC.

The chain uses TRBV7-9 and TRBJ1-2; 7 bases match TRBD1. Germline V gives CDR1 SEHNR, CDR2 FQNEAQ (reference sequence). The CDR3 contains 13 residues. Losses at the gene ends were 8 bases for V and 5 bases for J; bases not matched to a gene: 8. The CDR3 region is CASGPGQTYGYTF. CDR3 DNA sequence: TGTGCCAGCGGCCCGGGACAGACTTATGGCTACACCTTC.

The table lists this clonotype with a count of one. In nucleotides, the CDR3 is TGTGCCAGCAGCCGCTACCTTACTAGCGGGGCCACAGATACGCAGTATTTT. This translates into CASSRYLTSGATDTQYF. The rearrangement uses TRBV14 and TRBJ2-3; 10 nucleotides agree with TRBD2. The V gene's germline CDR1 is SGHDN and CDR2 FVKESK. V was pared by 4 bases and J by 2 bases, with 9 bases of the junction left unmatched. This CDR3 has 17 residues.

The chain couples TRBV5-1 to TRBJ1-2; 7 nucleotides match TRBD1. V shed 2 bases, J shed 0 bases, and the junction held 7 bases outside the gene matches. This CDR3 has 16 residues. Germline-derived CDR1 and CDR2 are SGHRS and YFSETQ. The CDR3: CASSFSFGTANYGYTF. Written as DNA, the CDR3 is TGCGCCAGCAGCTTTTCGTTCGGGACAGCTAACTATGGCTACACCTTC.

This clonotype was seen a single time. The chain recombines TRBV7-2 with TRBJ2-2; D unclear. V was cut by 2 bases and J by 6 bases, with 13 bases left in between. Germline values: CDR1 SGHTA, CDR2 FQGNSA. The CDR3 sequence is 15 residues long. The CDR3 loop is CASSLSFMLPGELFF. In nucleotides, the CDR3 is TGTGCCAGCAGCTTAAGTTTCATGCTTCCCGGGGAGCTGTTTTTT. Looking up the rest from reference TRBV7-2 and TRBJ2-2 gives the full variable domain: GAGVSQSPSNKVTEKGKDVELRCDPISGHTALYWYRQSLGQGLEFLIYFQGNSAPDKSGLPSDRFSAERTGGSVSTLTIQRTQQEDSAVYLCASSLSFMLPGELFFGEGSRLTVL.

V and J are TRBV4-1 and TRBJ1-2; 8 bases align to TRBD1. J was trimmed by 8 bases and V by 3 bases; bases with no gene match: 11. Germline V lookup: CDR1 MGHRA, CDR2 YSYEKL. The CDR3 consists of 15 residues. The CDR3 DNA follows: TGCGCCAGCAGCCACTTAGGACAGGGTAAACAGGGCTACACCTTC. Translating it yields CASSHLGQGKQGYTF.

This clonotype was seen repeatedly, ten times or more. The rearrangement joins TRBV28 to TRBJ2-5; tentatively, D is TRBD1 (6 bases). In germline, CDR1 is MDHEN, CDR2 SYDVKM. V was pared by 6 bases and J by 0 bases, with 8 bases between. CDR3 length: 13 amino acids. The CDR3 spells CASSRDNQETQYF. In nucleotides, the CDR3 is TGTGCCAGCAGCCGGGACAACCAAGAGACCCAGTACTTC. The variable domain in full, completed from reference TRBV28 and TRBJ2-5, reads DVKVTQSSRYLVKRTGEKVFLECVQDMDHENMFWYRQDPGLGLRLIYFSYDVKMKEKGDIPEGYSVSREKKERFSLILESASTNQTSMYLCASSRDNQETQYFGPGTRLLVL.

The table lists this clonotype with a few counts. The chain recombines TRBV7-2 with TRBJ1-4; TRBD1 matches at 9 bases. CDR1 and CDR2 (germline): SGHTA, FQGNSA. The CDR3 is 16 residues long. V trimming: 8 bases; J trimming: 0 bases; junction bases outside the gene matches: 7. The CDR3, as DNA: TGTGCCAGCTCACCGCGACAGGGGGCAACTAATGAAAAACTGTTTTTT. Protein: CASSPRQGATNEKLFF.

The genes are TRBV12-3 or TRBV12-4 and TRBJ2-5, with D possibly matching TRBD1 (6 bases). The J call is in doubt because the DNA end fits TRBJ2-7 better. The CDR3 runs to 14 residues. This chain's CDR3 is CASRASGRGGEQYF. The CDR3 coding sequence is TGTGCCAGCAGGGCCAGCGGCAGGGGCGGCGAGCAGTACTTC.

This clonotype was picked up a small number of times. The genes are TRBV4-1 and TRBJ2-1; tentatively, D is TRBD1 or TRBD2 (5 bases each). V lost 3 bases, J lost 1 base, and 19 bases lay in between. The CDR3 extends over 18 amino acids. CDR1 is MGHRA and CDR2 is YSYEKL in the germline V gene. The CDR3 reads CASSQGMTGTPSYNEQFF. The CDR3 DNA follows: TGCGCCAGCAGCCAGGGGATGACCGGGACGCCTTCCTACAATGAGCAGTTCTTC.

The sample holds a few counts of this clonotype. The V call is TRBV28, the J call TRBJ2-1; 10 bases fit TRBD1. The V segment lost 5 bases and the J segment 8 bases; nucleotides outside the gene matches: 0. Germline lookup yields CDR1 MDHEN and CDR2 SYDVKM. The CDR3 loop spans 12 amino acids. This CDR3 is CASSDRGHEQFF. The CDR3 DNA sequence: TGTGCCAGCAGTGACAGGGGGCATGAGCAGTTCTTC.

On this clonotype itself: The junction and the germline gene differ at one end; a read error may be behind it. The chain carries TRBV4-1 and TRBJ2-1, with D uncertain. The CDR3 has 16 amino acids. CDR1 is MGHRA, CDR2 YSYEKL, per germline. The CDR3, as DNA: TGCGCCAGCAGCCAATTTTCTAGACGCTCCTACAGTGAGCAGTTCTTC. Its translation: CASSQFSRRSYSEQFF.

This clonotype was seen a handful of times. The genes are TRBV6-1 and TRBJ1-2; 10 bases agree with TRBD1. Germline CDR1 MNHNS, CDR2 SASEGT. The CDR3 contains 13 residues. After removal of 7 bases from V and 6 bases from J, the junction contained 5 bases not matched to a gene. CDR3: CASIPGTGDGYTF. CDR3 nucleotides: TGTGCCAGCATCCCCGGGACAGGGGATGGCTACACCTTC.

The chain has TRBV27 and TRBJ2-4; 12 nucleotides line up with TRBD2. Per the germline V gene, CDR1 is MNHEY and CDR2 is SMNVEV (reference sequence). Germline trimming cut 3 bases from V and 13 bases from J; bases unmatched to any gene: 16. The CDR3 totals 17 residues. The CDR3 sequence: CASSLRLAGAPDYEQYF. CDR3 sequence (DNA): TGTGCCAGCAGTTTGCGACTAGCGGGAGCGCCGGACTATGAGCAGTACTTC.